This is a list of T cell receptor beta chains from one sample in a study of T cells in Graves' hyperthyroidism and ophthalmopathy. TCRdb redid the calling of the multiplex PCR reads with MiXCR, one entry per CDR3 protein. Seen here are around 700,000 distinct CDR3 sequences, 30% to 40% observed once, and the top ten hold around 31%. Material for sequencing was blood. The receptors here all came from a woman between 35 and 50 years old with Graves' hyperthyroidism. CDR3s include the opening cysteine and the closing phenylalanine or tryptophan. Fields, in order: clone size, V gene, D gene, J gene, CDR3 protein, CDR3 DNA. A D gene is named only where the DNA matches it firmly. Some rows mark clone size as missing; the rest say once, few, many or name a class of expanded clone.

>many|TRBV12-3/TRBV12-4|-|TRBJ1-2
CASSLGQLFGGYTF
TGTGCCAGCAGTTTAGGTCAGCTCTTTGGTGGCTACACCTTC
>many|TRBV12-3/TRBV12-4|-|TRBJ1-5
CASSLGSQPQHF
TGTGCCAGCAGCTTAGGTAGTCAGCCCCAGCATTTT
>few|TRBV7-9|-|TRBJ1-1
CASSLGGTMFITEAFF
TGTGCCAGCAGCTTAGGGGGAACCATGTTTATCACTGAAGCTTTCTTT
>-|TRBV10-3|TRBD1|TRBJ2-2
CATSMDRGGELFF
TGTGCCACTAGTATGGACAGGGGCGGGGAGCTGTTTTTT
>many|TRBV15|-|TRBJ1-6
CATSRETAGNSPLHF
TGTGCCACCAGCAGAGAGACGGCTGGTAATTCACCCCTCCACTTT
>many|TRBV5-1|-|TRBJ1-1
CASSFNGLNTEAFF
TGCGCCAGCAGCTTCAACGGACTGAACACTGAAGCTTTCTTT
>many|TRBV2|-|TRBJ1-5
CASKGDGNQPQHF
TGTGCCAGCAAGGGAGACGGTAATCAGCCCCAGCATTTT
>-|TRBV20-1|-|TRBJ2-3
CSAVGDLGQAYF
TGCAGTGCCGTAGGGGACCTCGGGCAGGCGTATTTT
>many|TRBV14|-|TRBJ1-2
CASSQAGRRDYGYTF
TGTGCCAGCAGCCAAGCGGGTCGAAGGGACTATGGCTACACCTTC
>many|TRBV10-3|-|TRBJ1-1
CAISESGLTEAFF
TGTGCCATCAGTGAGTCGGGGCTGACTGAAGCTTTCTTT
>few|TRBV10-3|-|TRBJ2-6
CAISFYSGANVLTF
TGTGCCATCAGTTTCTATTCTGGGGCCAACGTCCTGACTTTC
>many|TRBV10-2|-|TRBJ2-2
CASSGTLNTGELFF
TGCGCCAGCAGTGGGACACTGAACACCGGGGAGCTGTTTTTT
>many|TRBV20-1|-|TRBJ2-5
CSVRWSAAQETQYF
TGCAGTGTTCGTTGGTCGGCGGCCCAAGAGACCCAGTACTTC
>many|TRBV7-6|TRBD2|TRBJ2-5
CASSSASGGGGSGRVTQYF
TGTGCCAGCAGCTCAGCAAGCGGGGGTGGCGGGAGCGGCAGGGTGACCCAGTACTTC
>-|TRBV5-6|-|TRBJ1-5
CASSRRGLGPQHF
TGTGCCAGCAGCCGGCGGGGATTGGGGCCCCAGCATTTT
>-|TRBV10-3|-|TRBJ2-6
CASSKDRAGANVLTF
TGTGCCAGCAGTAAAGACCGAGCGGGGGCCAACGTCCTGACTTTC
>-|TRBV20-1|TRBD2|TRBJ2-5
CSAGSDPSGGPETQYF
TGCAGTGCTGGCAGCGACCCTAGCGGGGGGCCCGAGACCCAGTACTTC
>-|TRBV10-3|TRBD1|TRBJ1-1
CAIGGQGAVGAFF
TGTGCCATCGGCGGACAGGGGGCGGTCGGAGCTTTCTTT
>-|TRBV7-2|TRBD2|TRBJ2-2
CASSADGLAANTGELFF
TGTGCCAGCAGCGCGGACGGACTAGCGGCGAACACCGGGGAGCTGTTTTTT
>many|TRBV7-2|TRBD1|TRBJ2-7
CASSPVPGQGNYEQYF
TGTGCCAGCAGCCCCGTTCCAGGACAGGGCAACTACGAGCAGTACTTC
>few|TRBV20-1|TRBD1|TRBJ1-4
CSARERTGQNFEKLFF
TGCAGTGCTAGAGAACGCACGGGACAGAATTTTGAAAAACTGTTTTTT
>many|TRBV5-4|-|TRBJ1-2
CASSPRGDWFGYTF
TGTGCCAGCAGCCCGAGGGGGGATTGGTTTGGCTACACCTTC
>many|TRBV25-1|-|TRBJ1-2
CASSERGTTGYGYTF
TGTGCCAGCAGTGAAAGAGGGACGACGGGCTATGGCTACACCTTC
>-|TRBV29-1|-|TRBJ2-7
CSVEEGTAYEQYF
TGCAGCGTTGAAGAAGGGACCGCCTACGAGCAGTACTTC
>few|TRBV6-2/TRBV6-3|-|TRBJ1-4
CASSYRARREKLFF
TGTGCCAGCAGTTACCGGGCTCGCCGGGAAAAACTGTTTTTT
>once|TRBV19|-|TRBJ2-1
CASSMGRGLVGNEQFF
TGTGCCAGTAGCATGGGGCGGGGACTGGTTGGGAATGAGCAGTTCTTC
>-|TRBV20-1|-|TRBJ1-2
CSAPLAGVVDYGYTF
TGCAGTGCTCCACTAGCGGGGGTTGTTGACTATGGCTACACCTTC
>many|TRBV10-3|-|TRBJ2-2
CAISDSGGELFF
TGTGCCATCAGTGACTCAGGCGGGGAGCTGTTTTTT
>many|TRBV6-5|-|TRBJ1-1
CASSLSDMNTEAFF
TGTGCCAGCAGCCTATCAGACATGAACACTGAAGCTTTCTTT
>-|TRBV7-8|TRBD2|TRBJ2-7
CASSLSWLAGVGAGYEQYF
TGTGCCAGCAGCTTAAGCTGGCTAGCGGGGGTTGGGGCTGGCTACGAGCAGTACTTC
>few|TRBV2|TRBD1|TRBJ2-3
CAISERTGGSTDTQYF
TGTGCCATCAGTGAGAGGACAGGGGGAAGCACAGATACGCAGTATTTT
>once|TRBV9|-|TRBJ2-7
CASSGTQHYEQYF
TGTGCCAGCTCCGGGACCCAACACTACGAGCAGTACTTC
>once|TRBV6-5|-|TRBJ1-1
CASSYPTGLGNTEAFF
TGTGCCAGCAGCTACCCGACAGGACTGGGGAACACTGAAGCTTTCTTT
>-|TRBV7-2|-|TRBJ1-1
CASAIPDGEAFF
TGTGCCAGCGCTATACCGGACGGGGAAGCTTTCTTT
>-|TRBV13|TRBD1|TRBJ2-7
CASSSGQGLIGEQYF
TGTGCCAGCAGCTCCGGACAGGGGCTGATCGGCGAGCAGTACTTC
>-|TRBV6-6|-|TRBJ2-5
CASAGGDLSETQYF
TGTGCCAGCGCGGGTGGGGACCTCAGCGAGACCCAGTACTTC
>few|TRBV27|TRBD1|TRBJ2-7
CASSHVQGAVYEQYF
TGTGCCAGCAGTCACGTACAGGGGGCGGTCTACGAGCAGTACTTC
>-|TRBV10-3|-|TRBJ1-2
CASSYPPGPILSYGYTF
TGTGCCAGCAGTTACCCTCCGGGACCGATCCTCAGCTATGGCTACACCTTC
>-|TRBV10-3|TRBD1|TRBJ1-2
CAPTTGANGYTF
TGTGCTCCCACGACAGGGGCGAATGGCTACACCTTC
>once|TRBV10-2|-|TRBJ1-2
CASRARGVGYTF
TGCGCCAGCAGGGCCAGGGGAGTCGGCTACACCTTC
>many|TRBV7-2|-|TRBJ2-7
CASSYPLGGYEQYF
TGTGCCAGCAGCTACCCCCTGGGGGGCTACGAGCAGTACTTC
>-|TRBV29-1|-|TRBJ1-2
CSVASSAGYTF
TGCAGCGTTGCATCCTCGGCCGGCTACACCTTC
>-|TRBV6-5|-|TRBJ2-6
CASSFLRSSGANVLTF
TGTGCCAGCAGTTTCCTTCGGAGCTCTGGGGCCAACGTCCTGACTTTC
>few|TRBV5-4|-|TRBJ1-1
CASSPWSGHENAEAFF
TGCGCCAGCAGCCCCTGGTCGGGACACGAGAACGCTGAAGCTTTCTTT
>-|TRBV5-1|-|TRBJ1-4
CASSRADSFNEKLFF
TGCGCCAGCAGCAGGGCTGACAGCTTCAATGAAAAACTGTTTTTT
>few|TRBV4-3|-|TRBJ1-2
CASSQTTGSSYGYTF
TGCGCCAGCAGCCAGACAACAGGATCCTCTTATGGCTACACCTTC
>-|TRBV19|TRBD1|TRBJ2-7
CASSTGQGVMLNTGEQYF
TGTGCCAGTAGTACCGGACAGGGGGTGATGCTTAACACCGGGGAGCAGTACTTC
>-|TRBV24-1|-|TRBJ1-2
CATSQVPRGNYGYTF
TGTGCCACCAGCCAAGTACCCCGGGGCAACTATGGCTACACCTTC
>-|TRBV7-2|-|TRBJ2-7
CASSPRTGKYEQHF
TGTGCCAGCAGCCCCCGGACTGGGAAATACGAGCAGCACTTC
>-|TRBV12-3/TRBV12-4|TRBD1|TRBJ2-2
CASSPGQGAGELFF
TGTGCCAGCAGTCCGGGACAGGGCGCCGGGGAGCTGTTTTTT